The clone carrying this T cell receptor (beta chain) came up a few times. The germline CDR1 and CDR2 sequences are MNHEY and SMNVEV (reference sequence). The CDR3 sequence is 17 residues long. V lost 6 bases, J lost 4 bases, and 22 bases lay in between. This specimen comes from a study of human T cells and chemical hapten exposure. About the research overall: Donors were sensitized with 2% DPC on the upper inner arm.

The sample's time point: pre-sensitization, week 0. This sample's treatment: therapeutic diphenylcyclopropenone sensitization with weekly scalp DPC. Original analysis: Per-sample TCR counts ranged from 23,224 to 690,600, median around 96,000. TCRdb ran MiXCR on the RACE reads and lists one entry per CDR3 protein. TCRdb's processing, not the authors', yielded these V and J calls. The sample yields 380,000 or so distinct CDR3 sequences, roughly 6% seen once. The sequences come from whole blood, collected in connection with sensitization to the hapten diphenylcyclopropenone (DPC). This sequence was found in a young woman with alopecia areata. Some clones in this sample may be carry-over from other donors' samples. The chain links TRBV27 to TRBJ2-1; D is tentatively TRBD1 or TRBD2 (6 bases each). For the CDR3, the DNA is TGTGCCAGCAGGGGGGGCTCAGGCCGGAGCCTTTACAATGAGCAGTTCTTC. It is translated as CASRGGSGRSLYNEQFF.